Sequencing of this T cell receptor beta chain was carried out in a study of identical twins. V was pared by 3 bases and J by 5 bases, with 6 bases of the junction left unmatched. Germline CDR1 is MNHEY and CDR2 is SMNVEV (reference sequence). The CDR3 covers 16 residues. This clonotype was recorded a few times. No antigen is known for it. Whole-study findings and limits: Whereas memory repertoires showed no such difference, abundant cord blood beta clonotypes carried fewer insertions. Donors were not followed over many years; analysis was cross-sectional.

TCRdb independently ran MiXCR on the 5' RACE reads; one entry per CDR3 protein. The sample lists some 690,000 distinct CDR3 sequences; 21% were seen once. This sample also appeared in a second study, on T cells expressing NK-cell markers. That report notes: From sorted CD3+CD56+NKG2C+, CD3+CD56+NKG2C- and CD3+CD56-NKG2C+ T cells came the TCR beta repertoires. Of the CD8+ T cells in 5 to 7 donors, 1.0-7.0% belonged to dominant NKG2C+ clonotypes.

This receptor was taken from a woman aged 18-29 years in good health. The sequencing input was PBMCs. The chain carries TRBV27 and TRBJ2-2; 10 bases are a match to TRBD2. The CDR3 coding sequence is TGTGCCAGCAGTTTCCTAGCGGGAGTTGGTACCGGGGAGCTGTTTTTT. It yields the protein CASSFLAGVGTGELFF.